The present TCR beta chain was sequenced within a study of blood T cell repertoires in COVID-19. Germline V CDR1 and CDR2: SNHLY, FYNNEI. J lost 4 bases, V lost 6 bases, and 0 bases had no gene match. CDR3 length equals 13 residues. This clone was counted once. As handled by the study authors: Estimation of nucleated cell counts relied on the amplification of reference gene primers. Sequenced by immunoSEQ multiplex PCR; TCRdb stores in-frame clones only, minus some. V and J calls and clone size come straight from that table; D and trimming were deduced from the DNA. The table records over 200,000 clones, roughly nine tenths of them present only once.

The origin of this receptor is a middle-aged man with active or convalescent COVID-19. The chain couples TRBV2 to TRBJ2-6, with 7 bases fitting TRBD2. The sample was peripheral blood. The CDR3 DNA follows: TGTGCCAGCAGAGCGGGAGGGGCCAACGTCCTGACTTTC. Its protein product is CASRAGGANVLTF.